One T cell receptor beta chain is described in this entry. The data were taken from a study of CD8 T cells in Susac syndrome. Germline-derived CDR1 and CDR2 are GTSNPN and SVGIG (reference sequence). The length of the CDR3 is 12 residues. The V end lost 4 bases, the J end lost 6 bases, and 12 bases lay between the germline ends. Random hexamers were used to reverse transcribe an amount of about 0.45 to 1 ug RNA. MiXCR was run by TCRdb on the immunoSEQ multiplex PCR reads, yielding one entry per CDR3 protein. The data hold about 76,000 distinct CDR3 sequences, with around 90% observed a single time. Sample: CD8+ T cells from PBMCs. The chain recombines TRBV30 with TRBJ1-2, with D perhaps matching TRBD1 (5 bases). The clonotype originates from a human donor with multiple sclerosis. CDR3 sequence (DNA): TGTGCCTGGACAGGGCGAAGTCATGGCTACACCTTC. Translation gives CAWTGRSHGYTF.